This is a list of T cell receptor beta chains from one sample in a study of radiotherapy plus CTLA-4 blockade in lung cancer. The protocol was immunoSEQ multiplex PCR, while the TCRdb copy is restricted to in-frame clones and leaves out a portion. The sample has 70,000 to 95,000 clones, about 80% seen once. This sample comprised peripheral blood, obtained from a patient treated with radiotherapy plus ipilimumab. The origin of the receptors is a human donor with non-small cell lung cancer that progressed on radiotherapy plus ipilimumab. CDR3s include the opening cysteine and the closing phenylalanine or tryptophan. D genes are given only for firm matches. Clone size is stated in some rows and not others, as once, few, many or a class when expanded.

clone size,J gene,D gene,V gene,CDR3 protein,CDR3 DNA
-,TRBJ2-1,TRBD2,TRBV4-1,CASSQARGGYNEQFF,TGCGCCAGCAGCCAAGCCCGGGGGGGCTACAATGAGCAGTTCTTC
-,TRBJ2-2,-,TRBV27,CASSLIGRGRGTGELFF,TGTGCCAGCAGTCTTATCGGGAGGGGGCGAGGCACCGGGGAGCTGTTTTTT
once,TRBJ2-1,TRBD2,TRBV7-9,CASSWIIAGGNNEQFF,TGTGCCAGCAGCTGGATTATAGCGGGGGGTAACAATGAGCAGTTCTTC
-,TRBJ1-6,-,TRBV18,CASSPGNIGYSPLHF,TGTGCCAGCTCACCTGGGAACATTGGGTATTCACCCCTCCACTTT
once,TRBJ2-4,-,TRBV4-2,CASSQGAGMRSAKNIQYF,TGTGCCAGCAGCCAAGGGGCGGGGATGCGCTCTGCCAAAAACATTCAGTACTTC
-,TRBJ1-1,-,TRBV6-1,CASSHGQNTEAFF,TGTGCCAGCAGTCACGGACAGAACACTGAAGCTTTCTTT
-,TRBJ1-3,TRBD1,TRBV5-1,CASSLRDRSSGNTIYF,TGCGCCAGCAGCTTGCGGGACAGAAGCTCTGGAAACACCATATATTTT
-,TRBJ2-7,TRBD1,TRBV30,CAWSGTGQATYEQYF,TGTGCCTGGAGTGGGACCGGACAGGCAACCTACGAGCAGTACTTC
-,TRBJ1-4,-,TRBV5-1,CASSHGQITNEKLFF,TGCGCCAGCAGCCACGGACAGATAACTAATGAAAAACTGTTTTTT
once,TRBJ2-1,-,TRBV4-3,CASSQEQGSYNEQFF,TGCGCCAGCAGCCAAGAACAGGGATCTTACAATGAGCAGTTCTTC
-,TRBJ2-5,TRBD1,TRBV4-3,CASSPWDRGGETQYF,TGCGCCAGCAGCCCATGGGACAGGGGCGGAGAGACCCAGTACTTC
-,TRBJ1-5,-,TRBV4-1,CASSPLINQPQHF,TGCGCCAGCAGCCCTCTTATTAATCAGCCCCAGCATTTT
-,TRBJ1-5,TRBD1,TRBV28,CASSSSGQGAYQPQHF,TGTGCCAGCAGTTCCTCGGGACAGGGGGCTTATCAGCCCCAGCATTTT
once,TRBJ1-1,-,TRBV29-1,CSPCMPEAFF,TGCAGCCCTTGCATGCCTGAAGCTTTCTTT
-,TRBJ2-7,TRBD2,TRBV6-5,CASSPLRGRSYEQYF,TGTGCCAGCAGCCCCCTGCGGGGGAGATCCTACGAGCAGTACTTC
-,TRBJ2-3,-,TRBV13,CASSLGAGQTQYF,TGTGCCAGCAGCTTAGGGGCGGGACAGACGCAGTATTTT
-,TRBJ2-2,-,TRBV6-5,CASSYSLNTGELFF,TGTGCCAGCAGTTACTCTTTGAACACCGGGGAGCTGTTTTTT
-,TRBJ2-1,TRBD2,TRBV5-4,CASSPGGSYGNEQFF,TGTGCCAGCAGCCCGGGAGGCTCGTACGGCAATGAGCAGTTCTTC
-,TRBJ2-7,TRBD1,TRBV30,CAWSGGQGAAYEQYF,TGTGCCTGGAGTGGGGGACAGGGGGCAGCCTACGAGCAGTACTTC
few,TRBJ2-5,-,TRBV18,CASSRRETQYF,TGTGCCAGCTCCCGGCGAGAGACCCAGTACTTC
-,TRBJ2-3,-,TRBV7-6,CASSPRGPDTQYF,TGTGCCAGCAGCCCCCGGGGCCCGGATACGCAGTATTTT
-,TRBJ2-2,TRBD2,TRBV9,CASSEGGGSTGELFF,TGTGCCAGCAGCGAGGGCGGGGGAAGCACCGGGGAGCTGTTTTTT
-,TRBJ2-1,-,TRBV7-2,CASSPGLGNNEQFF,TGTGCCAGCAGCCCGGGATTGGGAAACAATGAGCAGTTCTTC
-,TRBJ2-5,-,TRBV23-1,CASSQVCRGHQETQYF,TGCGCCAGCAGTCAAGTTTGCCGGGGCCACCAAGAGACCCAGTACTTC
few,TRBJ1-1,-,TRBV27,CASSSYGGGAFF,TGTGCCAGCAGTTCGTACGGGGGGGGAGCTTTCTTT
-,TRBJ1-1,TRBD1,TRBV10-3,CAISDGTGGTEAFF,TGTGCCATCAGTGACGGGACAGGGGGCACTGAAGCTTTCTTT